This T cell receptor beta chain was recovered during a study of T cells after yellow fever vaccination. General observations from the study: By day 5 rather than day 15, the secondary response had peaked, though it was weaker.

About this clonotype itself: What it recognizes is unknown.

Trimming pared 7 bases from V and 4 bases from J, leaving 10 bases between. There are 12 residues in the CDR3. TCRdb fed the 5' RACE reads into MiXCR, producing one record per CDR3 protein. In the table there are roughly 260,000 distinct CDR3 sequences, about an eighth of which are singletons. The material sequenced was CD4+ T cells sorted from PBMCs, taken 45 days after the yellow fever booster vaccination. The clonotype originates from a young man who received the YFV17D yellow fever vaccine. The chain is built from TRBV12-3 or TRBV12-4 and TRBJ1-1; possible D gene TRBD1, 5 bases. The CDR3 region is CASTQGGTEAFF. Written as DNA, the CDR3 is TGTGCCAGCACGCAGGGAGGCACTGAAGCTTTCTTT.